This TCR beta chain is from a study of T cell changes during pregnancy in multiple sclerosis. TCRdb's copy holds only in-frame clones and misses some; the assay was immunoSEQ multiplex PCR. The sample includes approximately 100,000 clones, over 85% of them seen just once. The CDR3 is 15 residues long. CDR1 and CDR2 (germline): SQVTM, ANQGSEA. V lost 4 bases to trimming and J lost 1 base, with 17 bases between them. The input for sequencing was peripheral blood, taken in the second trimester of pregnancy. The V call is TRBV29-1, the J call TRBJ2-7; TRBD2 is a possible D gene (6 bases). The sequence came from a female donor with multiple sclerosis, enrolled in a pregnancy study. CDR3 residues: CSVVVRGTTSYEQYF. The CDR3 DNA sequence: TGCAGCGTTGTGGTGCGCGGGACCACTTCCTACGAGCAGTACTTC.